The next 25 T cell receptor beta chains were all read from a single sample in a study of blood T cell repertoires in COVID-19. Method: immunoSEQ multiplex PCR; TCRdb's copy keeps in-frame clones and lacks some. Among about 200,000 clones listed, about four fifths were seen once. The sequencing input was PBMCs or T cells enriched from blood (not recorded which). The receptors originated from a woman between 45 and 60 years old with acute COVID-19.

The J gene is TRBJ2-5, the V gene TRBV7-2; D is perhaps TRBD2 (6 bases). The CDR3 totals 17 residues. V was shortened by 2 bases and J by 1 base, with 17 bases between the two germline ends. The germline V gene encodes CDR1 SGHTA and CDR2 FQGNSA. DNA for the CDR3: TGTGCCAGCAGCTTAATGGGCACCGGGACTCGCCAAGAGACCCAGTACTTC. Its translation is CASSLMGTGTRQETQYF. The whole variable domain, remainder taken from reference TRBV7-2 and TRBJ2-5, is GAGVSQSPSNKVTEKGKDVELRCDPISGHTALYWYRQSLGQGLEFLIYFQGNSAPDKSGLPSDRFSAERTGGSVSTLTIQRTQQEDSAVYLCASSLMGTGTRQETQYFGPGTRLLVL.

The chain uses TRBV6-4 and TRBJ2-3; 7 nucleotides agree with TRBD1. The ends lost 2 bases at V and 5 bases at J; junction bases unmatched: 4. CDR1 and CDR2 from the germline V gene are MRHNA and SNTAGT. This CDR3 has 14 residues. Here the CDR3 reads CASSDRGLGDTQYF. CDR3 in DNA: TGTGCCAGCAGTGACAGGGGGCTAGGAGATACGCAGTATTTT.

V and J are TRBV5-1 and TRBJ1-4, with TRBD1 as a possible D gene (5 bases). CDR3 size: 16 residues. Trimming stripped 4 bases from V and 0 bases from J, with 13 bases between. CDR1 SGHRS and CDR2 YFSETQ come from the germline V gene. The CDR3 DNA follows: TGCGCCAGCAGCCCGCCCCAGGGAACAACTAATGAAAAACTGTTTTTT. It codes for CASSPPQGTTNEKLFF. Full variable domain (outside the CDR3, taken from reference TRBV5-1 and TRBJ1-4): KAGVTQTPRYLIKTRGQQVTLSCSPISGHRSVSWYQQTPGQGLQFLFEYFSETQRNKGNFPGRFSGRQFSNSRSEMNVSTLELGDSALYLCASSPPQGTTNEKLFFGSGTQLSVL.

The chain is built from TRBV6-5 and TRBJ2-5; the D is unclear. The CDR3 length is 13 residues. Trimming left V 5 bases short and J 1 base short, with 8 bases between. Germline V gene data show CDR1 as MNHEY and CDR2 as SVGAGI. The CDR3 loop reads CASSIIPQETQYF. The DNA of the CDR3 is TGTGCCAGCAGTATTATCCCCCAAGAGACCCAGTACTTC.

V usage is TRBV3-1 (or the pseudogene TRBV3-2) and J usage is TRBJ2-5; 9 nucleotides align to TRBD2. The junction had 11 bases not matched to a gene; V was cut back by 5 bases and J by 7 bases. The CDR3 has 15 residues. Germline CDR1 and CDR2: LGHDT and YNNKEL (reference sequence). CDR3 DNA sequence: TGTGCCAGCAGCTCCCTGGCGGGAGGGACCGGGACCCAGTACTTC. Encoded protein: CASSSLAGGTGTQYF.

The chain combines TRBV28 with TRBJ2-7; D is unresolved. The CDR3 is 15 residues long. Germline loops: CDR1 MDHEN, CDR2 SYDVKM. Trimming took off 4 bases at V and 3 bases at J, with 16 bases between the two ends. In DNA form, the CDR3 reads TGTGCCAGCAGTTCCACACCCTCTCCCGTCTACGAGCAGTACTTC. Translating gives CASSSTPSPVYEQYF.

This clone is a singleton in its sample. The rearrangement joins TRBV28 to TRBJ2-3; D is perhaps TRBD1 (5 bases). The germline gives CDR1 MDHEN, CDR2 SYDVKM. The ends were cut back, 7 bases at V and 1 base at J, with 15 bases in the middle. CDR3 size: 15 residues. In nucleotides, the CDR3 is TGTGCCAGCACCGATCAGGGTAGAGGCACAGATACGCAGTATTTT. It translates to CASTDQGRGTDTQYF.

In this sample, this clone turned up once. The chain recombines TRBV19 with TRBJ2-5; the D gene is possibly TRBD2 (6 bases). Germline CDR1 reads LNHDA; CDR2 reads SQIVND (reference sequence). CDR3 length: 16 amino acids. Trimming stripped 2 bases from V and 3 bases from J, with 16 bases between. CDR3 sequence (DNA): TGTGCCAGTAGTATAAGGAGGAGGGGCCAAAAAGAGACCCAGTACTTC. It yields the protein CASSIRRRGQKETQYF. The entire variable domain, with the rest obtained from reference TRBV19 and TRBJ2-5, is as follows: DGGITQSPKYLFRKEGQNVTLSCEQNLNHDAMYWYRQDPGQGLRLIYYSQIVNDFQKGDIAEGYSVSREKKESFPLTVTSAQKNPTAFYLCASSIRRRGQKETQYFGPGTRLLVL.

V gene TRBV29-1 combines with J gene TRBJ1-3, with unresolved D. Per the germline V gene, CDR1 is SQVTM and CDR2 is ANQGSEA. V lost 5 bases to trimming and J lost 4 bases, with 9 bases between them. The CDR3 sequence is 12 residues long. As DNA, the CDR3 is TGCAGCGTTTCCCCCTCCGGAAACACCATATATTTT. Amino acids: CSVSPSGNTIYF.

The rearrangement links TRBV11-1 to TRBJ1-3; possibly TRBD1 for D (5 bases). The V end lost 6 bases, the J end lost 1 base, and 13 bases lay between the germline ends. The CDR3 loop spans 15 amino acids. Germline CDR1 and CDR2: SGHAT and FQDESV (reference sequence). DNA for the CDR3: TGTGCCAGCAGTTTCGACAGCCCTTCTGGAAACACCATATATTTT. The encoded protein is CASSFDSPSGNTIYF.

This clone was observed a single time. The chain links TRBV7-2 to TRBJ2-5, with TRBD1 identical over 9 bases. The CDR3 has 14 amino acids. Germline values: CDR1 SGHTA, CDR2 FQGNSA. Trimming removed 5 bases from V and 7 bases from J; junction bases left unmatched: 8. The CDR3 DNA follows: TGTGCCAGCAGCCTAAGACAGGGGGTGGGGACCCAGTACTTC. Its protein is CASSLRQGVGTQYF.

The chain links TRBV6-1 to TRBJ2-7, with a possible D match to TRBD2 (6 bases). The germline V gene has CDR1 MNHNS and CDR2 SASEGT. Between the trimmed V and J ends, which lost 3 bases and 0 bases, there was a span of 21 bases. This CDR3 region has 18 residues. CDR3 nucleotides: TGTGCCAGCAGTGATTTCGGACTCGACGGGAGTCCCTCCTACGAGCAGTACTTC. Translation: CASSDFGLDGSPSYEQYF.

The chain couples TRBV18 to TRBJ1-1, with 10 bases lining up with TRBD1. Trimming removed 5 bases from V and 7 bases from J; junction bases left unmatched: 4. The germline V gene has CDR1 KGHSH and CDR2 LQKENI. The CDR3 totals 13 residues. The CDR3 loop is CASSSGQGVEAFF. The CDR3 coding sequence is TGTGCCAGCTCATCAGGACAGGGGGTTGAAGCTTTCTTT.

The chain links TRBV19 to TRBJ1-5, with 7 bases fitting TRBD1. The V segment lost 7 bases and the J segment 6 bases; nucleotides outside the gene matches: 12. The CDR3 has 15 amino acids. Germline CDR1 LNHDA, CDR2 SQIVND (reference sequence). The CDR3 loop reads CASIGAGGWGQPQHF. As DNA, the CDR3 is TGTGCCAGTATTGGTGCAGGGGGATGGGGTCAGCCCCAGCATTTT. The full variable domain, its missing parts supplied by reference TRBV19 and TRBJ1-5, is DGGITQSPKYLFRKEGQNVTLSCEQNLNHDAMYWYRQDPGQGLRLIYYSQIVNDFQKGDIAEGYSVSREKKESFPLTVTSAQKNPTAFYLCASIGAGGWGQPQHFGDGTRLSIL.

This clone appeared a single time. The gene calls are TRBV7-9 and TRBJ1-6, with 7 bases lining up with TRBD1. Germline CDR1 and CDR2: SEHNR and FQNEAQ (reference sequence). CDR3 size: 14 residues. The V and J ends lost 5 bases and 7 bases, in that order; junction bases with no gene match: 5. CDR3 protein: CASSTGQSNSPLHF. In DNA form, the CDR3 reads TGTGCCAGCAGCACGGGACAGAGCAATTCACCCCTCCACTTT.

V is TRBV18 and J is TRBJ2-3; D possibly corresponds to TRBD1 (6 bases). The V end lost 4 bases, the J end lost 2 bases, and 10 bases lay between the germline ends. CDR3 length: 14 amino acids. The germline CDR1 and CDR2 sequences are KGHSH and LQKENI. The chain's CDR3 is CASSQGVNTDTQYF. The CDR3 region has the DNA TGTGCCAGCTCACAGGGGGTAAACACAGATACGCAGTATTTT.

The rearrangement joins TRBV4-3 to TRBJ2-2; 7 nucleotides line up with TRBD1. V lost 2 bases to trimming and J lost 6 bases; unmatched junction nucleotides: 6. The CDR3 sequence is 15 residues long. In germline, CDR1 is LGHNA, CDR2 YSLEER. This CDR3 reads CASSQTDRAPGELFF. The CDR3 DNA reads TGCGCCAGCAGCCAAACCGACAGGGCCCCCGGGGAGCTGTTTTTT.

This chain links TRBV6-1 with TRBJ1-1; D gene uncertain. The CDR3 spans 13 residues. Germline V CDR1 and CDR2: MNHNS, SASEGT. V lost 0 bases to trimming and J lost 8 bases, with 10 bases between them. This chain's CDR3 is CASSEATGWEAFF. CDR3 DNA sequence: TGTGCCAGCAGTGAAGCGACCGGGTGGGAAGCTTTCTTT.

The J gene is TRBJ1-5, the V gene TRBV2; 10 bases align to TRBD1. This CDR3 comprises 15 residues. Germline CDR1 reads SNHLY; CDR2 reads FYNNEI. Trimming removed 4 bases from V and 6 bases from J; junction bases left unmatched: 6. CDR3 DNA: TGTGCCAGCAGTGTAAGACAGGGGGCACTTCAGCCCCAGCATTTT. Translation: CASSVRQGALQPQHF.

The CDR3 bases are TGTGCCAGCACCCGCGGTGAGGTCACTGAAGCTTTCTTT. It specifies CASTRGEVTEAFF. The chain carries TRBV2 and TRBJ1-1, with D unclear. The V end lost 7 bases, the J end lost 4 bases, and 13 bases lay between the germline ends. The CDR3 loop spans 13 amino acids. CDR1 SNHLY and CDR2 FYNNEI come from the germline V gene.

The J gene is TRBJ2-1, the V gene TRBV7-9, with 9 nucleotides matching TRBD2. V dropped 6 bases and J dropped 4; count of bases not matched to a gene: 4. The CDR3 runs 14 residues. From germline, CDR1 is SEHNR and CDR2 FQNEAQ (reference sequence). The CDR3 is CASRLAGTYNEQFF. DNA of the CDR3: TGTGCCAGCAGGCTAGCGGGAACATACAATGAGCAGTTCTTC.

The table lists this clone with a few counts. The gene calls are TRBV6-5 and TRBJ1-3, with D unclear. Trimming removed 8 bases at V and 0 bases at J, with 5 bases between. The CDR3 runs to 12 residues. Germline lookup yields CDR1 MNHEY and CDR2 SVGAGI. CDR3 sequence: CASRSSGNTIYF. CDR3 coding DNA: TGTGCCAGCCGGTCCTCTGGAAACACCATATATTTT.

The CDR3 sequence: CASSYAAVSYEQYF. The CDR3 DNA follows: TGTGCCAGCAGTTACGCTGCAGTCTCCTACGAGCAGTACTTC. This chain joins TRBV6-5 and TRBJ2-7; no clear D gene. The V and J ends lost 2 bases and 0 bases respectively, with 8 bases between them. CDR3 size: 14 residues. CDR1 is MNHEY and CDR2 is SVGAGI in the germline V gene.

This chain links TRBV28 with TRBJ1-3; 7 bases map to TRBD1. V was clipped by 6 bases and J by 0 bases; unmatched bases: 5. Germline loops: CDR1 MDHEN, CDR2 SYDVKM. This CDR3 spans 15 amino acids. CDR3 sequence reads: CASRRTGNSGNTIYF. CDR3 DNA sequence: TGTGCCAGCAGACGGACAGGCAACTCTGGAAACACCATATATTTT.

V is TRBV2 and J is TRBJ1-1, with a possible D match to TRBD1 (5 bases). Germline CDR1 reads SNHLY; CDR2 reads FYNNEI. This CDR3 spans 14 amino acids. Trimming pared 4 bases from V and 1 base from J, leaving 10 bases between. CDR3 bases: TGTGCCAGCAGTGCAACAGGCCAGAACACTGAAGCTTTCTTT. Its translation: CASSATGQNTEAFF.